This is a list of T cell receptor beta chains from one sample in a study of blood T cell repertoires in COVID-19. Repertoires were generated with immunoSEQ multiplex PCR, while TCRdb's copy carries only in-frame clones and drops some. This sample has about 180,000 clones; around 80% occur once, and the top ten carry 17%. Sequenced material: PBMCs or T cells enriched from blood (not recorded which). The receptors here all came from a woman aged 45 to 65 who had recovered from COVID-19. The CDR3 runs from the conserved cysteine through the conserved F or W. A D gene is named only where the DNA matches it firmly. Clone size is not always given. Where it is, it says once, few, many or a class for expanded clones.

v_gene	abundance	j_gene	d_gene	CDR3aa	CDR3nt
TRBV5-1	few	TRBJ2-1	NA	CASTAAYNEQFF	TGCGCCAGCACAGCGGCCTACAATGAGCAGTTCTTC
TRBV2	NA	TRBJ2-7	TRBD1	CASSDVPRGQGFVYEQYF	TGTGCCAGCAGTGATGTTCCCCGAGGACAGGGTTTTGTCTACGAGCAGTACTTC
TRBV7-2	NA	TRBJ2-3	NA	CASSLTGILGDTQYF	TGTGCCAGCAGCTTAACCGGGATCCTGGGAGATACGCAGTATTTT
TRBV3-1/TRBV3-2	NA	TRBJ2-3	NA	CASSQVRARTDTQYF	TGTGCCAGCAGCCAAGTCCGCGCTCGCACAGATACGCAGTATTTT
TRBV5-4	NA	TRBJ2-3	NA	CASSLSGDGDTQYF	TGTGCCAGCAGCTTGTCAGGGGACGGGGATACGCAGTATTTT
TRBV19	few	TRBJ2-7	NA	CASSMLGDYEQYF	TGTGCCAGTAGTATGCTCGGAGACTACGAGCAGTACTTC
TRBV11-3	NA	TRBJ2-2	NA	CASSLDQGNTGELFF	TGTGCCAGCAGTCTCGATCAGGGGAACACCGGGGAGCTGTTTTTT
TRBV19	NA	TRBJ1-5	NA	CASSIGSIFTQPQHF	TGTGCCAGTAGTATTGGTTCTATTTTTACCCAGCCCCAGCATTTT
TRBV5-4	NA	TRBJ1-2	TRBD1	CASSSRQGAGGYTF	TGTGCCAGCAGCTCCCGACAGGGGGCGGGGGGCTACACCTTC
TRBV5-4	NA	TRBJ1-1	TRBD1	CASSLTGGDWNTEAFF	TGTGCCAGCAGCTTGACAGGGGGCGATTGGAACACTGAAGCTTTCTTT
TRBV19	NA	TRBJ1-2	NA	CASSIVLQGYYGYTF	TGTGCCAGTAGTATAGTTCTACAGGGATACTATGGCTACACCTTC
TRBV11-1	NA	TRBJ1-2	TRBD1	CASSPGQGQGCTF	TGTGCCAGCAGCCCCGGACAGGGCCAAGGGTGCACCTTC
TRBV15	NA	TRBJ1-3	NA	CATRGGNTIYF	TGTGCCACCCGGGGGGGAAACACCATATATTTT
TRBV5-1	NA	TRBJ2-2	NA	CASSLGGTVAGELFF	TGCGCCAGCAGCTTGGGCGGGACTGTGGCCGGGGAGCTGTTTTTT
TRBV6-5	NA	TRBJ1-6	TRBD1	CASTPRGFNSPLHF	TGTGCCAGCACCCCCAGGGGGTTTAATTCACCCCTCCACTTT
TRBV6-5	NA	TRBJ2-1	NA	CATQTGGIYNEQFF	TGTGCCACCCAGACTGGCGGGATTTACAATGAGCAGTTCTTC
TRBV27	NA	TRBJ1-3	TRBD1	CASSSTGGSGNTIYF	TGTGCCAGCAGTTCCACAGGGGGCTCTGGAAACACCATATATTTT
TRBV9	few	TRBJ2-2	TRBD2	CASSVAAGGNTGELFF	TGTGCCAGCAGCGTAGCAGCGGGAGGTAACACCGGGGAGCTGTTTTTT
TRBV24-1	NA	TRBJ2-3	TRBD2	CATSETAGSGGGTDTQYF	TGTGCCACCAGTGAAACAGCGGGATCTGGAGGTGGCACAGATACGCAGTATTTT
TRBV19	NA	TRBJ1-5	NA	CASNPGGILSQPQHF	TGTGCCAGTAACCCTGGAGGGATCTTGAGTCAGCCCCAGCATTTT
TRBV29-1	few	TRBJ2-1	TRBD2	CSVGTSGRLDEQFF	TGCAGCGTTGGGACTAGCGGGAGATTGGATGAGCAGTTCTTC
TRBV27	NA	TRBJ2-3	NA	CASSLNVGLWTDTQYF	TGTGCCAGCAGTTTGAACGTGGGCCTGTGGACAGATACGCAGTATTTT
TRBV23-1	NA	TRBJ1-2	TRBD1	CASTSTGAQTGYGYTF	TGCGCCAGCACCTCGACAGGGGCTCAAACCGGTTATGGCTACACCTTC
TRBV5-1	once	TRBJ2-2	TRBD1	CASSLAGTGGSGELFF	TGCGCCAGCAGCTTGGCCGGGACAGGGGGTTCCGGGGAGCTGTTTTTT
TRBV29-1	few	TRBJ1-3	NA	CSVGWPEGNTIYF	TGCAGCGTTGGTTGGCCCGAAGGAAACACCATATATTTT
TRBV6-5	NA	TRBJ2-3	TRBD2	CASSGLAESTDTQYF	TGTGCCAGCAGCGGACTAGCGGAAAGCACAGATACGCAGTATTTT
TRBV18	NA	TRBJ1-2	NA	CASSPPSSGSLVFGYTF	TGTGCCAGCTCACCACCGAGTAGCGGGTCGCTAGTCTTTGGCTACACCTTC
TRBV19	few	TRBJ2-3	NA	CASSNAYSGVRDTQYF	TGTGCCAGTAGTAATGCTTACTCGGGGGTGCGAGATACGCAGTATTTT
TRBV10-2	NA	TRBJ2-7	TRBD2	CASRVTSASYEQYF	TGCGCCAGCAGGGTGACTAGCGCCTCCTACGAGCAGTACTTC
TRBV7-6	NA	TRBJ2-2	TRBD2	CASSAAYRTSGRNTGELFF	TGTGCCAGCAGCGCAGCCTATCGGACTAGCGGGAGGAACACCGGGGAGCTGTTTTTT
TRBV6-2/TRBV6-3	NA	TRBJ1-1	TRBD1	CASSSYGQGGTEAFF	TGTGCCAGCAGTTCCTACGGACAGGGGGGGACTGAAGCTTTCTTT
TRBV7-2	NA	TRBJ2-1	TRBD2	CASSLAFLASGRGNEQFF	TGTGCCAGCAGCTTAGCTTTCTTGGCTAGCGGGAGAGGGAATGAGCAGTTCTTC
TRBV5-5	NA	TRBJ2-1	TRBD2	CASSSNSGIYNEQFF	TGTGCCAGCAGCTCGAATAGCGGGATCTACAATGAGCAGTTCTTC
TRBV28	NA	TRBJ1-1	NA	CASTGTSNTEAFF	TGTGCCAGCACCGGGACATCGAACACTGAAGCTTTCTTT
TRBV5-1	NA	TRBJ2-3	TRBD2	CASSLAFSGTSTDTQYF	TGCGCCAGCAGCTTGGCCTTTAGCGGGACTAGCACAGATACGCAGTATTTT
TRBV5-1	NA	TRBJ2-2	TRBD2	CASRLAGGVGELFF	TGCGCCAGCAGACTAGCGGGAGGGGTCGGGGAGCTGTTTTTT
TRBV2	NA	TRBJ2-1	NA	CASRVLGGEQFF	TGTGCCAGCAGGGTACTTGGCGGTGAGCAGTTCTTC
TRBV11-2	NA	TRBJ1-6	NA	CASRPPDTNNSPLHF	TGTGCCAGCAGGCCCCCGGACACGAATAATTCACCCCTCCACTTT
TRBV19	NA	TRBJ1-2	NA	CASSLAGPRYGYTF	TGTGCCAGTAGTTTAGCAGGGCCTCGGTATGGCTACACCTTC
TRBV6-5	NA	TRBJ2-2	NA	CASTRDSEGELFF	TGTGCGAGCACGAGAGACAGCGAGGGGGAGCTGTTTTTT
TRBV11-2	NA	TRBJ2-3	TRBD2	CASSFGTSGSADTQYF	TGTGCCAGCAGCTTCGGGACTAGCGGGAGTGCAGATACGCAGTATTTT
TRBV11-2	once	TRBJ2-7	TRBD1	CASRFQGDRTNEQYF	TGTGCCAGCAGATTCCAGGGGGACAGGACCAACGAGCAGTACTTC
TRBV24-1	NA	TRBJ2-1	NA	CATSLGGGVYNEQFF	TGTGCCACCAGTTTGGGGGGGGGCGTCTACAATGAGCAGTTCTTC
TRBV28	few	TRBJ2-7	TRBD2	CASSPSGRAFDEQYF	TGTGCCAGCAGTCCAAGCGGGAGGGCGTTCGACGAGCAGTACTTC
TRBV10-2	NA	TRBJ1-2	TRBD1	CATGDRGPYVGYGYTF	TGCGCCACCGGGGACAGGGGGCCTTATGTCGGCTATGGCTACACCTTC
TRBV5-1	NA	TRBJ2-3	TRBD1	CASSFRGTGVADTQYF	TGCGCCAGCAGCTTTCGCGGGACAGGGGTTGCAGATACGCAGTATTTT
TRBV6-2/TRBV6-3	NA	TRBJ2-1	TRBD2	CASSAGTSGINEQFF	TGTGCCAGCAGTGCCGGGACTAGCGGTATCAATGAGCAGTTCTTC
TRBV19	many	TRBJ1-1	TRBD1	CASRGSRDRGPEAFF	TGTGCCAGTAGGGGGTCAAGAGACAGGGGACCTGAAGCTTTCTTT
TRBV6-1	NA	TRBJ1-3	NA	CASSESQGNTIYF	TGTGCCAGCAGTGAATCTCAGGGAAACACCATATATTTT